This T cell receptor (beta chain) was obtained from a study of shared clonotypes between healthy human individuals. Background on the study: The donor group consisted of a couple of women and three men, aged 18 to 49. CD4 naive and CD4 memory each took three plates per donor, while CD8 naive took two and CD8 memory one. Findings and limits, study-wide: Apart from blood, nothing was sampled; tissue repertoires likely differ. Naive CD4 clonotype sharing across several donors was approximately 5%.

In the naive CD8 group, cells lacked CD45RO and were positively selected for CCR7, so terminally differentiated effector memory CD45RA+ cells were left out. Method: immunoSEQ multiplex PCR; TCRdb's copy keeps in-frame clones and lacks some. The sample consists of hundreds of thousands of clones, 95% to 97% of them appearing once. In the case of this clone: Its target is not known.

CDR1 is SGHTS, CDR2 YDEGEE, per germline. The CDR3 runs 18 residues. V dropped 2 bases and J dropped 3 bases, with 23 bases sitting between them. This receptor was identified in a young man in good health. The material sequenced was naive CD8+ T cells sorted from blood. This chain uses TRBV5-8 with TRBJ1-2; tentatively, D is TRBD1 (6 bases). The CDR3 protein is CASSFQGQRQGSYYGYTF. The CDR3 nucleotides are TGTGCCAGCAGCTTTCAGGGGCAGCGCCAGGGAAGTTACTATGGCTACACCTTC.